This T cell receptor (beta chain) emerged from a study of CD8+ T cells in alopecia areata. General study results and limits: There were many expanded lesional clones persisting in scalp and blood during tofacitinib. Scalp data also include sequences from resident alphabeta T cells of normal skin.

Sequencing templates came from extracted RNA that was reverse transcribed into cDNA. Clones were sequenced by immunoSEQ multiplex PCR, and TCRdb holds only the in-frame ones, with some missing. This sample has about 4,400 clones, with around 60% found just once. Treatment in this sample: oral pan-JAK inhibitor, 5-10 mg twice daily. Lesional scalp tissue (obtained by punch biopsy) and peripheral blood were collected from alopecia areata patients. This clone was picked up one time. What it binds is unknown. The origin of this receptor is a human donor with alopecia areata. The sample consisted of skin, taken at week 4, from a patient treated with tofacitinib.

CDR3 nucleotide sequence: TGTGCCTGGAGCTGGACAGGGGGTTTCCACGAGCAGTACTTC. Translating gives CAWSWTGGFHEQYF. V and J are TRBV30 and TRBJ2-5; TRBD1 matches at 10 bases. The closer fit of TRBJ2-7 to the DNA end suggests the J call may be wrong. Germline values: CDR1 GTSNPN, CDR2 SVGIG (reference sequence). This CDR3 comprises 14 residues.